This TCR beta chain comes out of a study of early T cells in non-severe SARS-CoV-2 infection. Study-wide context: The input, bulk RNA from unsorted whole blood, was sequenced, and chains were unpaired.

In its sample, this clonotype was seen a few times. Unique molecular identifiers (one per individual cDNA molecule) were attached. TCRdb passed the 5' RACE reads through MiXCR, listing each CDR3 protein once. The sample includes tens of thousands of distinct CDR3 sequences, over 9% seen only once; the top ten take about 7%. This CDR3 comprises 11 residues. The V gene lost 8 bases and the J gene lost 7 bases, with 9 bases spanning the gap. Germline loops: CDR1 MNHEY, CDR2 SVGAGI. The clonotype comes from an adult who was a healthcare worker with PCR-confirmed SARS-CoV-2 infection or an uninfected control (not recorded which). This chain joins TRBV6-5 and TRBJ2-1; possible D gene TRBD2, 5 bases. The specimen sequenced was whole blood. The CDR3 spells CASGRLNEQFF. The CDR3 DNA sequence: TGTGCCAGCGGGAGACTTAATGAGCAGTTCTTC.